These 17 T cell receptor beta chains originate from one sample sequenced in a study of CD8+ T cells in alopecia areata. Extraction and reverse transcription of RNA yielded cDNA as the sequencing template. Libraries were prepared by immunoSEQ multiplex PCR; TCRdb keeps only in-frame clonotypes and omits some of them. The sample yields 200,000 or so clones, approximately 60% seen once. The sample taken for sequencing was CD8+ T cells sorted from blood. The receptors stem from a human donor in good health.

V is TRBV7-8 and J is TRBJ2-2, with D hard to call. Trimming removed 1 base from V and 4 bases from J, with 1 base in between. This CDR3 comprises 12 residues. Germline V lookup: CDR1 SGHVS, CDR2 FQNEAQ. CDR3 sequence (DNA): TGTGCCAGCAGCTTAGTCACCGGGGAGCTGTTTTTT. This codes for CASSLVTGELFF. The full variable domain, rest sourced from reference TRBV7-8 and TRBJ2-2, is GAGVSQSPRYKVAKRGQDVALRCDPISGHVSLFWYQQALGQGPEFLTYFQNEAQLDKSGLPSDRFFAERPEGSVSTLKIQRTQQEDSAVYLCASSLVTGELFFGEGSRLTVL.

This clone was seen only a few times. The chain couples TRBV7-2 to TRBJ2-1, with a possible D match to TRBD2 (5 bases). In germline, CDR1 is SGHTA, CDR2 FQGNSA. The V end lost 8 bases, the J end lost 0 bases, and 11 bases lay between the germline ends. The CDR3 totals 14 residues. DNA of the CDR3: TGTGCCAGCTCATCAGCGGTCTCCTACAATGAGCAGTTCTTC. It codes for CASSSAVSYNEQFF.

This clone was detected only a few times. Other DNA sequences within the sample encode an identical CDR3. The J gene is TRBJ1-2, the V gene TRBV29-1, with 8 bases fitting TRBD1. Germline trimming cut 3 bases from V and 0 bases from J; bases unmatched to any gene: 3. There are 14 residues in the CDR3. Germline V gene sequence: CDR1 SQVTM, CDR2 ANQGSEA. For the CDR3, the DNA is TGCAGCGTTGAGGGACAGGCCGCTAACTATGGCTACACCTTC. Translating gives CSVEGQAANYGYTF.

The V call is TRBV9, the J call TRBJ1-1, with D possibly being TRBD1 (6 bases). Trimming removed 4 bases from V and 3 bases from J, with 19 bases in between. CDR1 SGDLS and CDR2 YYNGEE come from the germline V gene. The CDR3 is 16 amino acids. CDR3 DNA sequence: TGTGCCAGCAGCAAGACAGGCTCCCGAGGTGACACTGAAGCTTTCTTT. Protein: CASSKTGSRGDTEAFF.

J is TRBJ2-1 and V is TRBV5-1; the D gene is possibly TRBD1 (5 bases). Trimming took off 7 bases at V and 5 bases at J, with 10 bases between the two ends. The germline V gene has CDR1 SGHRS and CDR2 YFSETQ. The CDR3 consists of 12 residues. CDR3 protein: CASGDSNNEQFF. As DNA, the CDR3 is TGCGCCAGCGGCGACAGTAACAATGAGCAGTTCTTC.

The chain employs TRBV6-5 and TRBJ2-1; 8 nucleotides line up with TRBD1. Germline trimming cut 2 bases from V and 7 bases from J; bases unmatched to any gene: 7. This CDR3 contains 15 residues. From germline, CDR1 is MNHEY and CDR2 SVGAGI. CDR3 nucleotides: TGTGCCAGCAGTTACAGTCAGGGGGCTGCTAATGAGCAGTTCTTC. Its protein is CASSYSQGAANEQFF.

This chain uses TRBV5-1 with TRBJ2-7; D gene uncertain. Trimming stripped 1 base from V and 3 bases from J, with 11 bases between. CDR1 and CDR2 from the germline V gene are SGHRS and YFSETQ. CDR3 length: 14 amino acids. CDR3 nucleotide sequence: TGCGCCAGCAGCTTGCGGCGGATTGGCTACGAGCAGTACTTC. As protein: CASSLRRIGYEQYF.

This clone was picked up one time. This chain connects TRBV7-9 to TRBJ1-5; no clear D gene. Between the trimmed V and J ends, which lost 1 base and 6 bases, there was a span of 4 bases. CDR3 length: 12 residues. The germline CDR1 and CDR2 sequences are SEHNR and FQNEAQ (reference sequence). CDR3 DNA sequence: TGTGCCAGCAGCTTAGATGGTCAGCCCCAGCATTTT. Its translation is CASSLDGQPQHF.

This CDR3 reads CASSLYGEGSTEAFF. In DNA form, the CDR3 reads TGTGCCAGCAGCTTGTACGGGGAAGGGAGCACTGAAGCTTTCTTT. This chain connects TRBV5-6 to TRBJ1-1; D not resolved. In germline, CDR1 is SGHDT, CDR2 YYEEEE. This CDR3 spans 15 amino acids. Trimming shortened V by 1 base and J by 4 bases, and 14 bases separated the two germline ends. The complete variable domain, with remaining parts taken from reference TRBV5-6 and TRBJ1-1, reads DAGVTQSPTHLIKTRGQQVTLRCSPKSGHDTVSWYQQALGQGPQFIFQYYEEEERQRGNFPDRFSGHQFPNYSSELNVNALLLGDSALYLCASSLYGEGSTEAFFGQGTRLTVV.

The chain links TRBV30 to TRBJ2-2; unclear D gene. Germline V gene sequence: CDR1 GTSNPN, CDR2 SVGIG (reference sequence). Trimming left V 3 bases short and J 4 bases short, with 12 bases between. The CDR3 is 14 residues long. Here the CDR3 DNA reads TGTGCCTGGAGCGGTAGCTCGGCCACCGGGGAGCTGTTTTTT. This translates into CAWSGSSATGELFF.

The chain combines TRBV6-1 with TRBJ2-5, with 8 positions matching TRBD1. V gave up 7 bases and J gave up 2 bases; unmatched junction bases: 9. This CDR3 comprises 15 residues. Germline values: CDR1 MNHNS, CDR2 SASEGT. DNA of the CDR3: TGTGCCAGCATGACGGGGACAGGTCGGCAAGAGACCCAGTACTTC. Its protein product is CASMTGTGRQETQYF.

This rearrangement joins TRBV20-1 to TRBJ2-7, with D uncertain. Germline assignment: CDR1 DFQATT and CDR2 SNEGSKA (reference sequence). The V end lost 2 bases, the J end lost 7 bases, and 9 bases lay between the germline ends. This CDR3 is built from 11 residues. Here the CDR3 reads CSARNPREQYF. CDR3 coding DNA: TGCAGTGCTAGAAACCCCAGGGAGCAGTACTTC.

This clone was detected only a few times. The chain combines TRBV6-4 with TRBJ2-7; 9 positions match TRBD2. The CDR3 spans 15 residues. Germline V gene sequence: CDR1 MRHNA, CDR2 SNTAGT. V lost 6 bases, J lost 7 bases, and 13 bases stayed unmatched. CDR3 sequence reads: CASSCASGAVWEQYF. CDR3 DNA: TGTGCCAGCAGCTGTGCTAGCGGGGCTGTTTGGGAGCAGTACTTC.

This clone was seen a handful of times. The chain is built from TRBV7-9 and TRBJ1-4; D is perhaps TRBD1 (5 bases). The CDR3 is 15 residues long. Deletions cut 4 bases from V and 3 bases from J, with 12 bases between. In germline, CDR1 is SEHNR, CDR2 FQNEAQ (reference sequence). CDR3 sequence: CASSSGEGANEKLFF. The CDR3 DNA reads as TGTGCCAGCAGCTCCGGAGAAGGGGCTAATGAAAAACTGTTTTTT. The full variable domain, in which reference TRBV7-9 and TRBJ1-4 provide the parts outside the CDR3, is DTGVSQNPRHKITKRGQNVTFRCDPISEHNRLYWYRQTLGQGPEFLTYFQNEAQLEKSRLLSDRFSAERPKGSFSTLEIQRTEQGDSAMYLCASSSGEGANEKLFFGSGTQLSVL.

This sequence joins TRBV15 and TRBJ1-1; D unresolved. The CDR3 runs to 13 residues. The germline CDR1 and CDR2 sequences are LNHNV and YYDKDF (reference sequence). Between the trimmed V and J ends, which lost 3 bases and 6 bases, there was a span of 11 bases. CDR3 nucleotides: TGTGCCACCAGCAGGGTGAGTGGAGCTGAAGCTTTCTTT. Translated: CATSRVSGAEAFF. Variable domain in full (rest from reference TRBV15 and TRBJ1-1): DAMVIQNPRYQVTQFGKPVTLSCSQTLNHNVMYWYQQKSSQAPKLLFHYYDKDFNNEADTPDNFQSRRPNTSFCFLDIRSPGLGDTAMYLCATSRVSGAEAFFGQGTRLTVV.

A few counts support this clone. The CDR3 DNA reads TGTGCCAGCAGTTACGGAGGAAGAGGAGAGACCCAGTACTTC. Protein sequence: CASSYGGRGETQYF. The chain employs TRBV6-5 and TRBJ2-5, with D perhaps TRBD2 (5 bases). Germline assignment: CDR1 MNHEY and CDR2 SVGAGI. Trimming cost V 2 bases and J 4 bases, with 11 bases left between them. This CDR3 has 14 residues.

The rearrangement links TRBV2 to TRBJ2-3, with D hard to call. Germline loops: CDR1 SNHLY, CDR2 FYNNEI. The CDR3 has 16 residues. V lost 1 base to trimming and J lost 0 bases, with 11 bases between them. CDR3 loop: CASSEGGTASTDTQYF. The DNA for the CDR3 is TGTGCCAGCAGTGAAGGAGGCACGGCTAGCACAGATACGCAGTATTTT.